One sample yielded the 11 T cell receptor beta chains listed below, sequenced in a study of blood T cell repertoires in COVID-19. The table came from immunoSEQ multiplex PCR; TCRdb's copy has only in-frame clones and leaves some out. The repertoire holds around 50,000 clones, with over 80% as singletons. Sequencing input: peripheral blood. These receptors were collected from a man in his 70s with acute or convalescent COVID-19.

The rearrangement uses TRBV30 and TRBJ2-1; D might be TRBD1 (5 bases). Between the trimmed V and J ends, which lost 1 base and 7 bases, there was a span of 14 bases. Per the germline V gene, CDR1 is GTSNPN and CDR2 is SVGIG (reference sequence). The CDR3 runs 14 residues. The CDR3 region has the DNA TGTGCCTGGAGTGCAGGGAATTTGGGAAATGAGCAGTTCTTC. It is translated as CAWSAGNLGNEQFF. Full variable domain (missing parts from reference TRBV30 and TRBJ2-1): SQTIHQWPATLVQPVGSPLSLECTVEGTSNPNLYWYRQAAGRGLQLLFYSVGIGQISSEVPQNLSASRPQDRQFILSSKKLLLSDSGFYLCAWSAGNLGNEQFFGPGTRLTVL.

The chain employs TRBV24-1 and TRBJ2-5; 11 bases are shared with TRBD1. Germline loops: CDR1 KGHDR, CDR2 SFDVKD. The CDR3 has 16 residues. Germline trimming cut 4 bases from V and 4 bases from J; bases unmatched to any gene: 7. CDR3: CATSDPGTGGRETQYF. The CDR3 DNA reads as TGTGCCACCAGTGACCCCGGGACAGGGGGACGAGAGACCCAGTACTTC.

The genes are TRBV9 and TRBJ2-2; no reliable D call. This CDR3 spans 12 amino acids. V was shortened by 3 bases and J by 4 bases, with 4 bases between the two germline ends. Germline V lookup: CDR1 SGDLS, CDR2 YYNGEE. This CDR3 is CASSDFTGELFF. The CDR3 DNA follows: TGTGCCAGCAGCGACTTCACCGGGGAGCTGTTTTTT.

V is TRBV2 and J is TRBJ2-5; no firm D call. The length of the CDR3 is 13 residues. Between the trimmed V and J ends, which lost 4 bases and 3 bases, there was a span of 9 bases. Germline CDR1 is SNHLY and CDR2 is FYNNEI. The CDR3 nucleotides are TGTGCCAGCAGTGTTCCGCGAGAAGAGACCCAGTACTTC. Translated, it gives CASSVPREETQYF. Filled out from reference TRBV2 and TRBJ2-5, the complete variable domain reads EPEVTQTPSHQVTQMGQEVILRCVPISNHLYFYWYRQILGQKVEFLVSFYNNEISEKSEIFDDQFSVERPDGSNFTLKIRSTKLEDSAMYFCASSVPREETQYFGPGTRLLVL.

This clone was counted a few times. This chain uses TRBV27 with TRBJ1-6; D remains ambiguous. V was pared by 8 bases and J by 7 bases, with 15 bases between. Germline CDR1 is MNHEY and CDR2 is SMNVEV (reference sequence). The CDR3 spans 14 residues. The DNA for the CDR3 is TGTGCCAGCTCCAGGCTGGGTTTAAATTCACCCCTCCACTTT. Amino acid sequence: CASSRLGLNSPLHF.

This clone was seen only once. CDR3 coding DNA: TGTGCCAGCAGCGCTTCCGGGACTAGGGGTGAGCAGTTCTTC. This encodes CASSASGTRGEQFF. The rearrangement uses TRBV9 and TRBJ2-1; 8 bases fit TRBD2. The V gene end was trimmed by 3 bases and the J gene end by 9 bases; junction bases not matched to a gene: 8. The CDR3 sequence is 14 residues long. Germline V gene lookup returns CDR1 SGDLS and CDR2 YYNGEE.

This chain uses TRBV7-2 with TRBJ2-2; D not resolved. Germline lookup yields CDR1 SGHTA and CDR2 FQGNSA. With 1 base removed from V and 5 bases from J, the gap between germline ends came to 11 bases. This CDR3 contains 15 residues. This CDR3 reads CASSLGLTGTGELFF. CDR3 DNA: TGTGCCAGCAGCTTAGGCCTGACTGGGACCGGGGAGCTGTTTTTT.

The chain is built from TRBV2 and TRBJ1-1; D is unclear. V lost 3 bases, J lost 4 bases, and 9 bases lay in between. This CDR3 has 13 amino acids. Germline CDR1 SNHLY, CDR2 FYNNEI. CDR3: CASSDSDFTEAFF. The CDR3 nucleotides read TGTGCCAGCAGTGATTCTGACTTCACTGAAGCTTTCTTT.

A few counts support this clone. The chain employs TRBV5-4 and TRBJ2-2; D not resolved. Trimming removed 3 bases at V and 0 bases at J, with 3 bases between. Germline lookup yields CDR1 SGHNT and CDR2 YYREEE (reference sequence). The CDR3 loop spans 13 amino acids. The CDR3 bases are TGTGCCAGCAGCTCCACGAACACCGGGGAGCTGTTTTTT. It yields the protein CASSSTNTGELFF.

The V call is TRBV5-4, the J call TRBJ1-1; no reliable D call. This CDR3 comprises 14 residues. Germline loops: CDR1 SGHNT, CDR2 YYREEE (reference sequence). The ends were cut back, 4 bases at V and 3 bases at J, with 13 bases in the middle. CDR3 DNA: TGTGCCAGCAGCGCACCAAGCGGGGACACTGAAGCTTTCTTT. Its translation: CASSAPSGDTEAFF. Using reference TRBV5-4 and TRBJ1-1 for the parts outside the CDR3, the full variable domain is ETGVTQSPTHLIKTRGQQVTLRCSSQSGHNTVSWYQQALGQGPQFIFQYYREEENGRGNFPPRFSGLQFPNYSSELNVNALELDDSALYLCASSAPSGDTEAFFGQGTRLTVV.

The chain uses TRBV29-1 and TRBJ1-1; D unresolved. This CDR3 has 13 amino acids. Trimming stripped 6 bases from V and 1 base from J, with 12 bases between. Germline CDR1 SQVTM, CDR2 ANQGSEA. As DNA, the CDR3 is TGCAGCGTCTTTACTGTATCGAACACTGAAGCTTTCTTT. This codes for CSVFTVSNTEAFF.